This T cell receptor beta chain comes out of a study of blood T cell repertoires in COVID-19. The CDR3 is made up of 15 amino acids. V shed 5 bases and J 4 bases; nucleotides not matched to a gene: 8. In germline, CDR1 is MNHEY, CDR2 SMNVEV (reference sequence). Using immunoSEQ multiplex PCR, the repertoire was profiled, and TCRdb retains in-frame clones only, with some absent. The table includes 300,000 to 450,000 clones, about 85% detected once. This TCR was recovered from a young woman with acute or convalescent COVID-19. The chain uses TRBV27 and TRBJ2-1, with 7 positions matching TRBD2. Source material: peripheral blood. This CDR3 reads CASSAEGRVYNEQFF. The CDR3 DNA reads as TGTGCCAGCAGTGCGGAGGGGAGGGTTTACAATGAGCAGTTCTTC.